One and the same sample provided the 21 T cell receptor beta chains below, sequenced in a study of identical twins. TCRdb itself ran the 5' RACE reads through MiXCR, one entry per CDR3 protein. The table lists roughly 720,000 distinct CDR3 sequences, 18% of them singletons. These records were also assigned to another study, of T cells expressing NK-cell markers.

The specimen sequenced was PBMCs. Source of these receptors: a woman younger than 35 in good health.

This rearrangement joins TRBV7-3 to TRBJ1-1; TRBD1 matches at 8 bases. Trimming at V came to 0 bases and at J to 9 bases, leaving 3 bases not matched to a gene. CDR1 and CDR2 from the germline V gene are SGHTA and FQGTGA. The length of the CDR3 is 13 residues. The CDR3 sequence: CASSLTTGVKAFF. The CDR3 DNA reads as TGTGCCAGCAGCTTAACGACAGGGGTAAAAGCTTTCTTT.

J is TRBJ1-2 and V is TRBV4-3; 7 bases fit TRBD1. V was pared by 4 bases and J by 6 bases, with 8 bases of the junction left unmatched. This CDR3 is built from 14 residues. Germline V gene lookup returns CDR1 LGHNA and CDR2 YSLEER. The CDR3 DNA sequence: TGCGCCAGCAGCCGAGTAGACAGGGAGGATGGCTACACCTTC. It yields the protein CASSRVDREDGYTF.

V is TRBV7-9 and J is TRBJ2-1; a possible D gene is TRBD1 (5 bases). Deletions cut 2 bases from V and 3 bases from J, with 8 bases between. There are 14 residues in the CDR3. Germline assignment: CDR1 SEHNR and CDR2 FQNEAQ (reference sequence). CDR3 sequence: CASSLQGFYNEQFF. CDR3 nucleotides: TGTGCCAGCAGCTTACAGGGTTTCTACAATGAGCAGTTCTTC.

This clonotype has just a few counts. The CDR3 spells CASSPGTSGGAPDEQFF. The CDR3, as DNA: TGTGCCAGCAGCCCGGGGACTAGCGGGGGGGCCCCGGATGAGCAGTTCTTC. J is TRBJ2-1 and V is TRBV9; 16 bases are a match to TRBD2. The length of the CDR3 is 17 residues. With V trimmed by 4 bases and J by 8 bases, 9 bases remained unmatched. The germline CDR1 and CDR2 sequences are SGDLS and YYNGEE.

The CDR3 nucleotides read TGCGCCAGCAGCCAAGATGGGAGGGGTAATGAAAAACTGTTTTTT. Amino acids: CASSQDGRGNEKLFF. This rearrangement joins TRBV4-3 to TRBJ1-4; a weak D match, TRBD1 (5 bases). V lost 0 bases and J 4 bases, leaving 9 bases between the germline ends. This CDR3 has 15 residues. CDR1 and CDR2 (germline): LGHNA, YSLEER.

To note about this clonotype: A much larger clone differs by one base, so this may be a read error. The gene calls are TRBV6-5 and TRBJ2-6; D uncertain. Germline V gene lookup returns CDR1 MNHEY and CDR2 SVGAGI. Trimming removed 2 bases at V and 0 bases at J, with 5 bases between. The CDR3 has 15 amino acids. The chain's CDR3 is CASSYGASGANVLTF. The DNA of the CDR3 is TGTGCCAGCAGTTACGGAGCCTCTGGGGCCAACGTCCTGACTTTC.

The chain links TRBV6-5 to TRBJ2-7, with D maybe TRBD2 (6 bases). Per the germline V gene, CDR1 is MNHEY and CDR2 is SVGAGI. The CDR3 has 11 residues. Trimming cost V 10 bases and J 6 bases, with 13 bases left between them. CDR3 nucleotide sequence: TGTGCCACCGGCCTAGCGTTCGAGCAGTACTTC. Translation gives CATGLAFEQYF.

Comment on this clonotype: No conserved phenylalanine or tryptophan is present at the end of the CDR3, so a read error is the likely explanation. It is unclear where the CDR3 begins or ends on the DNA, so no DNA is shown, and the CDR3 is as TCRdb lists it. V and J are TRBV20-1 and TRBJ2-5; the table's D call, TRBD1, was not checked against the DNA. The CDR3 is 12 amino acids long, termini counted. The V gene's germline CDR1 is DFQATT and CDR2 SNEGSKA (reference sequence). The CDR3 sequence: CSAKAQGAALGL.

Only a few counts were recorded for this clonotype. This chain uses TRBV5-1 with TRBJ2-7; D uncertain. The CDR3 spans 15 residues. The V and J ends lost 0 bases and 3 bases respectively, with 13 bases between them. Germline lookup yields CDR1 SGHRS and CDR2 YFSETQ. This CDR3 is CASSLEGTYYYEQYF. The CDR3 DNA sequence: TGCGCCAGCAGCTTGGAGGGCACCTACTACTACGAGCAGTACTTC.

The rearrangement links TRBV6-5 to TRBJ2-5; D tentatively fits TRBD1 or TRBD2 (5 bases each). This CDR3 is 17 amino acids long. CDR1 is MNHEY and CDR2 is SVGAGI in the germline V gene. V lost 3 bases, J lost 0 bases, and 17 bases lay in between. The CDR3 is CASSYGRDEEYQETQYF. The CDR3 coding sequence is TGTGCCAGCAGTTATGGCCGGGACGAAGAGTACCAAGAGACCCAGTACTTC.

Comments on this clonotype: Germline and junction disagree at one end, which may indicate a read error. The V and J genes are TRBV11-2 and TRBJ2-3; D unclear. Germline lookup yields CDR1 SGHAT and CDR2 FQNNGV. The CDR3 is 13 amino acids. CDR3 bases: TGTGCCAGCAGCCTAGACCCTGTTGGTACGCAGTATTTT. It translates to CASSLDPVGTQYF. Looking up the rest from reference TRBV11-2 and TRBJ2-3 gives the full variable domain: EAGVAQSPRYKIIEKRQSVAFWCNPISGHATLYWYQQILGQGPKLLIQFQNNGVVDDSQLPKDRFSAERLKGVDSTLKIQPAKLEDSAVYLCASSLDPVGTQYFGPGTRLTVL.

This clonotype was seen a few times. The V call is TRBV5-5, the J call TRBJ2-5; D may be TRBD1 or TRBD2 (5 bases each). This CDR3 has 13 amino acids. V dropped 4 bases and J dropped 5 bases, with 12 bases sitting between them. Germline CDR1 SGHKS, CDR2 YYEKEE (reference sequence). Written as DNA, the CDR3 is TGTGCCAGCAGCCAATGGGGGTCGGAGACCCAGTACTTC. It encodes CASSQWGSETQYF.

A few counts support this clonotype. This chain uses TRBV9 with TRBJ1-1; D might be TRBD1 (6 bases). V was pared by 2 bases and J by 6 bases, with 17 bases between. Germline V CDR1 and CDR2: SGDLS, YYNGEE. This CDR3 is 15 amino acids long. In DNA form, the CDR3 reads TGTGCCAGCAGCGTCGGACAGTCGATAGGGGCTGAAGCTTTCTTT. This encodes CASSVGQSIGAEAFF.

The chain uses TRBV20-1 and TRBJ2-1; 8 nucleotides line up with TRBD1. Trimming took 4 bases from V and 4 from J; bases not matched to a gene: 6. CDR1 is DFQATT and CDR2 is SNEGSKA in the germline V gene (reference sequence). The CDR3 consists of 14 residues. The CDR3, as DNA: TGCAGTGCTACCAGGACAGGGCGATACAATGAGCAGTTCTTC. Encoded protein: CSATRTGRYNEQFF.

The rearrangement links TRBV20-1 to TRBJ2-3, with 9 bases fitting TRBD1. CDR1 is DFQATT and CDR2 is SNEGSKA in the germline V gene (reference sequence). J was trimmed by 2 bases and V by 3 bases; bases with no gene match: 3. CDR3 length equals 14 residues. The CDR3 coding sequence is TGCAGTGCTAGCCGGGACAGGGACACAGATACGCAGTATTTT. As protein: CSASRDRDTDTQYF.

The gene calls are TRBV14 and TRBJ1-2; D gene uncertain. The V and J ends lost 3 bases and 8 bases respectively, with 13 bases between them. CDR3 length: 13 residues. From germline, CDR1 is SGHDN and CDR2 FVKESK. DNA of the CDR3: TGTGCCAGCAGCCAGGCCGTCTATCGAGGCTACACCTTC. Its translation is CASSQAVYRGYTF.

This chain links TRBV5-4 with TRBJ2-3, with 7 bases that match TRBD2. V shed 6 bases, J shed 1 base, and the junction held 8 bases outside the gene matches. The V gene's germline CDR1 is SGHNT and CDR2 YYREEE (reference sequence). CDR3 length: 15 residues. CDR3 sequence reads: CASMEASGRTDTQYF. The CDR3 DNA reads TGTGCCAGCATGGAGGCTAGCGGCCGCACAGATACGCAGTATTTT.

J is TRBJ2-7 and V is TRBV10-3; 11 positions agree with TRBD1. This CDR3 is 14 amino acids long. V gave up 7 bases and J gave up 5 bases; unmatched junction bases: 7. CDR1 and CDR2 from the germline V gene are ENHRY and SYGVKD. The CDR3 DNA reads as TGTGCCATCAAGACCGGACAGGGGGCCCACGAGCAGTACTTC. Translating gives CAIKTGQGAHEQYF.

The V and J genes are TRBV7-2 and TRBJ2-7, with D possibly being TRBD1 (5 bases). The CDR3 is 15 residues long. V lost 4 bases and J 0 bases, leaving 13 bases between the germline ends. Germline loops: CDR1 SGHTA, CDR2 FQGNSA. The CDR3 coding sequence is TGTGCCAGCAGCTGGGGCGGACGGAGCTCCTACGAGCAGTACTTC. It yields the protein CASSWGGRSSYEQYF.

The V and J genes are TRBV27 and TRBJ2-5; tentatively, D is TRBD1 (6 bases). This CDR3 region has 16 residues. Germline values: CDR1 MNHEY, CDR2 SMNVEV (reference sequence). Trimming took off 6 bases at V and 7 bases at J, with 24 bases between the two ends. The CDR3 DNA sequence: TGTGCCAGCAGCTCCGTGCTAAAAGGGGGAAAGGGGACCCAGTACTTC. Its protein product is CASSSVLKGGKGTQYF.

In its sample, this clonotype was seen once. This chain connects TRBV6-5 to TRBJ1-2, with D perhaps TRBD1 (5 bases). V lost 0 bases and J lost 4, with 12 bases in between. CDR3 length: 15 residues. Germline V CDR1 and CDR2: MNHEY, SVGAGI. This CDR3 is CASSYSPGAAYGYTF. In DNA form, the CDR3 reads TGTGCCAGCAGTTACTCCCCCGGGGCGGCCTATGGCTACACCTTC.